The 17 T cell receptor beta chains listed next were all sequenced from one sample in a study of T cell clonotyping in hematopoietic cell transplantation. Data came from immunoSEQ multiplex PCR; TCRdb stores just in-frame clones and leaves some out. The data hold around 40,000 clones, with 85% to 95% observed a single time. The time point denotes: recipient sample about 28 days before transplant, after cytoreduction. The sequences come from peripheral blood mononuclear cells, collected before stem cell transplant. Receptors originate from a man in his forties with chronic myeloid leukemia. Some clones in this sample may be carry-over from other donors' samples.

This clone was seen once. V is TRBV10-3 and J is TRBJ1-6, with D hard to call. Germline-derived CDR1 and CDR2 are ENHRY and SYGVKD. V was cut by 6 bases and J by 11 bases, with 14 bases left in between. There are 13 residues in the CDR3. The CDR3 loop is CAISEPRSPPLHF. Here the CDR3 DNA reads TGTGCCATCAGCGAACCTAGGAGCCCACCCCTCCACTTT.

This chain uses TRBV7-2 with TRBJ2-1; a possible D gene is TRBD1 (5 bases). V lost 1 base and J lost 0, with 7 bases in between. Germline CDR1 is SGHTA and CDR2 is FQGNSA. The CDR3 consists of 15 residues. CDR3 protein: CASSLGGYSYNEQFF. CDR3 coding DNA: TGTGCCAGCAGCTTAGGGGGCTACTCCTACAATGAGCAGTTCTTC.

The chain employs TRBV6-1 and TRBJ1-1; D is undetermined. Deletions cut 4 bases from V and 4 bases from J, with 25 bases between. In germline, CDR1 is MNHNS, CDR2 SASEGT. The CDR3 covers 18 residues. The CDR3 DNA follows: TGTGCCAGCAGTGGAGGAGGGTCGGAGATCTCGGCGGGCACTGAAGCTTTCTTT. Protein product: CASSGGGSEISAGTEAFF.

The chain joins TRBV7-8 to TRBJ1-3; the D is unclear. In germline, CDR1 is SGHVS, CDR2 FQNEAQ. V gave up 1 base and J gave up 0 bases, with 7 bases separating them. This CDR3 region has 15 residues. The CDR3 region has the DNA TGTGCCAGCAGCTTAGGCGTTAGCTCTGGAAACACCATATATTTT. Encoded protein: CASSLGVSSGNTIYF.

The chain employs TRBV18 and TRBJ1-1; no firm D call. The CDR3 contains 15 residues. The germline V gene has CDR1 KGHSH and CDR2 LQKENI. V lost 3 bases and J lost 3, with 14 bases in between. The CDR3 loop reads CASSPMEIGDTEAFF. DNA for the CDR3: TGTGCCAGCTCACCTATGGAAATTGGGGACACTGAAGCTTTCTTT. The variable domain in full, with the rest retrieved from reference TRBV18 and TRBJ1-1, is NAGVMQNPRHLVRRRGQEARLRCSPMKGHSHVYWYRQLPEEGLKFMVYLQKENIIDESGMPKERFSAEFPKEGPSILRIQQVVRGDSAAYFCASSPMEIGDTEAFFGQGTRLTVV.

The V call is TRBV6-5, the J call TRBJ1-5; possibly TRBD1 for D (5 bases). The V gene lost 3 bases and the J gene lost 5 bases, with 14 bases spanning the gap. The germline V gene has CDR1 MNHEY and CDR2 SVGAGI. CDR3 length: 15 residues. The DNA for the CDR3 is TGTGCCAGCAGTTATGCCTTGGGGGGGGATCAGCCCCAGCATTTT. Amino acid sequence: CASSYALGGDQPQHF.

The chain carries TRBV7-8 and TRBJ1-4; 7 nucleotides align to TRBD1. The CDR3 covers 14 residues. Losses at the gene ends were 5 bases for V and 0 bases for J; bases not matched to a gene: 0. Germline V gene lookup returns CDR1 SGHVS and CDR2 FQNEAQ. CDR3 region: CASSDRATNEKLFF. The CDR3 DNA sequence: TGTGCCAGCAGCGACAGGGCAACTAATGAAAAACTGTTTTTT.

V is TRBV7-2 and J is TRBJ2-3; 8 nucleotides line up with TRBD1. J lost 5 bases, V lost 5 bases, and 12 bases had no gene match. CDR1 is SGHTA, CDR2 FQGNSA, per germline. CDR3 length: 16 amino acids. The CDR3 sequence: CASSPLAGGAEDTQYF. The CDR3 DNA sequence: TGTGCCAGCAGCCCTCTGGCAGGGGGCGCAGAAGATACGCAGTATTTT.

This clone was picked up one time. The chain employs TRBV6-4 and TRBJ2-5; either TRBD1 or TRBD2 may fit D (5 bases each). Germline lookup yields CDR1 MRHNA and CDR2 SNTAGT. The CDR3 spans 14 residues. Trimming took off 10 bases at V and 0 bases at J, with 15 bases between the two ends. The CDR3 DNA reads TGTGCCAAGACATGTGGGGACCACCAAGAGACCCAGTACTTC. Protein product: CAKTCGDHQETQYF.

This clone was found once. The V and J genes are TRBV2 and TRBJ1-2, with D possibly being TRBD1 (5 bases). Trimming took 3 bases from V and 1 from J, leaving 15 bases between them. Germline V gene sequence: CDR1 SNHLY, CDR2 FYNNEI. The CDR3 contains 16 residues. DNA for the CDR3: TGTGCCAGCAGTGATTTTGGGGCCCAGCGTAACTATGGCTACACCTTC. Its protein product is CASSDFGAQRNYGYTF.

The chain is built from TRBV6-5 and TRBJ1-2; D might be TRBD1 (5 bases). CDR3 length: 15 amino acids. Germline CDR1 is MNHEY and CDR2 is SVGAGI. V was pared by 0 bases and J by 5 bases, with 13 bases between. The CDR3 loop reads CASSYSGLDTYGYTF. The CDR3 DNA follows: TGTGCCAGCAGTTACTCTGGTCTGGACACTTATGGCTACACCTTC.

The V and J genes are TRBV15 and TRBJ1-2, with TRBD1 as a possible D gene (5 bases). Germline-derived CDR1 and CDR2 are LNHNV and YYDKDF (reference sequence). Trimming stripped 2 bases from V and 1 base from J, with 8 bases between. This CDR3 is 14 amino acids long. In nucleotides, the CDR3 is TGTGCCACCAGCAGATATCAGGGTAACTATGGCTACACCTTC. Its protein is CATSRYQGNYGYTF. The full variable domain, with the rest looked up from reference TRBV15 and TRBJ1-2, is DAMVIQNPRYQVTQFGKPVTLSCSQTLNHNVMYWYQQKSSQAPKLLFHYYDKDFNNEADTPDNFQSRRPNTSFCFLDIRSPGLGDTAMYLCATSRYQGNYGYTFGSGTRLTVV.

A single count supports this clone. This chain joins TRBV30 and TRBJ1-1; D is ambiguous. The CDR3 sequence is 14 residues long. Germline lookup yields CDR1 GTSNPN and CDR2 SVGIG (reference sequence). Trimming stripped 1 base from V and 6 bases from J, with 15 bases between. The CDR3 DNA is TGTGCCTGGAGTGGTCCGGAGAGGTCCGCTGAAGCTTTCTTT. It encodes CAWSGPERSAEAFF.

J is TRBJ2-7 and V is TRBV7-9; D uncertain. Germline loops: CDR1 SEHNR, CDR2 FQNEAQ (reference sequence). This CDR3 spans 16 amino acids. V shed 4 bases and J shed 0 bases, with 16 bases lying between them. DNA of the CDR3: TGTGCCAGCAGCTCCAAGACGGGCAGAACCTCCTACGAGCAGTACTTC. Its translation is CASSSKTGRTSYEQYF. The whole variable domain, remainder taken from reference TRBV7-9 and TRBJ2-7, is DTGVSQNPRHKITKRGQNVTFRCDPISEHNRLYWYRQTLGQGPEFLTYFQNEAQLEKSRLLSDRFSAERPKGSFSTLEIQRTEQGDSAMYLCASSSKTGRTSYEQYFGPGTRLTVT.

The rearrangement links TRBV28 to TRBJ2-3; D gene uncertain. CDR1 and CDR2 (germline): MDHEN, SYDVKM. Trimming stripped 4 bases from V and 5 bases from J, with 13 bases between. The CDR3 totals 14 residues. The CDR3 nucleotides are TGTGCCAGCAGTTCCTCCGGATTTAGAGATACGCAGTATTTT. Translation: CASSSSGFRDTQYF.

V usage is TRBV28 and J usage is TRBJ2-7, with 12 bases aligning to TRBD1. V dropped 5 bases and J dropped 2; count of bases not matched to a gene: 10. Germline V CDR1 and CDR2: MDHEN, SYDVKM. This CDR3 has 17 amino acids. CDR3 DNA sequence: TGTGCCAGCAGTCGGCTAGGGACAGGGGGCGAAGCCTACGAGCAGTACTTC. Amino acid sequence: CASSRLGTGGEAYEQYF.

This chain uses TRBV2 with TRBJ2-1, with 10 bases lining up with TRBD2. Trimming cost V 5 bases and J 5 bases; bases outside gene matches: 3. The CDR3 covers 14 residues. Per the germline V gene, CDR1 is SNHLY and CDR2 is FYNNEI. The CDR3 DNA follows: TGTGCCAGCAGTCCTAGCGGGAGTAACAATGAGCAGTTCTTC. The encoded protein is CASSPSGSNNEQFF.